This entry is about one T cell receptor beta chain. This record comes from a study of radiation and T cells in renal cell carcinoma. Turning to the study itself: Nephrectomy followed 15 Gy stereotactic body radiation by 4 weeks.

Trimming at V came to 5 bases and at J to 4 bases, leaving 5 bases not matched to a gene. Germline assignment: CDR1 SGHTA and CDR2 FQGNSA. This CDR3 spans 14 amino acids. Assay used: immunoSEQ multiplex PCR; TCRdb lists only in-frame clones, some missing. The sample yields 110,000 to 150,000 clones, over 80% seen once. Sample time point: baseline pretreatment blood. Treatment indicated: 15 Gy SBRT to primary tumor, nephrectomy 4 weeks later. The receptor comes from a woman in her 50s with renal cell carcinoma. This chain connects TRBV7-2 to TRBJ1-2; 9 nucleotides line up with TRBD1. The starting material was blood, obtained from a patient whose treatment included radiotherapy and nephrectomy. CDR3 amino acids: CASSRGQGPYGYTF. The DNA of the CDR3 is TGTGCCAGCAGCCGCGGACAGGGGCCCTATGGCTACACCTTC.